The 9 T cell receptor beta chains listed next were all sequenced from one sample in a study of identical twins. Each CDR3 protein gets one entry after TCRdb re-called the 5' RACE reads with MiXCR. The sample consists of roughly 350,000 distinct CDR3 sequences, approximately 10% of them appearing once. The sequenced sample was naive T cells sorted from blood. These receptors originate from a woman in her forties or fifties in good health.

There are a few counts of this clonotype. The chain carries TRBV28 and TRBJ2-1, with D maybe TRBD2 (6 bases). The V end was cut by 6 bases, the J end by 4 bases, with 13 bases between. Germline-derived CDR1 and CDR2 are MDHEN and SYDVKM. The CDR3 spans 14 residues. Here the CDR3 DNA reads TGTGCCAGCAGGAAGGAGGGCTCGTACAATGAGCAGTTCTTC. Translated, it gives CASRKEGSYNEQFF.

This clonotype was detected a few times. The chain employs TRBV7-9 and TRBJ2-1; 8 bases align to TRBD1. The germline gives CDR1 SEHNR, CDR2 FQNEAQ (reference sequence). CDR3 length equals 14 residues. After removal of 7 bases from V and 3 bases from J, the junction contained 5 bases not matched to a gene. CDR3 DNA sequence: TGTGCCAGCAACCGGGGACAGGACTACAATGAGCAGTTCTTC. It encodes CASNRGQDYNEQFF.

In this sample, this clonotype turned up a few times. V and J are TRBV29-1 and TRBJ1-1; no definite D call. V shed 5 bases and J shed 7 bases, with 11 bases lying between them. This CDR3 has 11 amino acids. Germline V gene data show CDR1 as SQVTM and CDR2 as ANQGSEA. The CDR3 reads CSVLTVDEAFF. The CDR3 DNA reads TGCAGCGTTTTGACGGTAGATGAAGCTTTCTTT.

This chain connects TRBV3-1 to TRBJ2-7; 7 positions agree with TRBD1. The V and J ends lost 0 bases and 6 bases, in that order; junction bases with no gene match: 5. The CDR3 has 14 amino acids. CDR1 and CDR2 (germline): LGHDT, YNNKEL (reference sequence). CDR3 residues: CASSQELRGLEQYF. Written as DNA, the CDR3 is TGTGCCAGCAGCCAAGAGTTGAGGGGGCTCGAGCAGTACTTC.

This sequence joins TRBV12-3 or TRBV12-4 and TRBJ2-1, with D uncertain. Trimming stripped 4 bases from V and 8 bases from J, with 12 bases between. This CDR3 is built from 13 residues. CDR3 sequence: CASSSSAVYEQFF. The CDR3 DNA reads TGTGCCAGCAGTTCGTCTGCGGTCTATGAGCAGTTCTTC.

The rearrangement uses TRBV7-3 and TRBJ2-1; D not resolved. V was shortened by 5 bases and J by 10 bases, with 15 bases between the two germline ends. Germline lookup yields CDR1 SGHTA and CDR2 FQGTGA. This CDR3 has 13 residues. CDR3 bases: TGTGCCAGCAGCCAAACACACCTCTTAGAGCAGTTCTTC. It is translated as CASSQTHLLEQFF. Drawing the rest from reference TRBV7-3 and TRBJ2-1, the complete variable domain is GAGVSQTPSNKVTEKGKYVELRCDPISGHTALYWYRQSLGQGPEFLIYFQGTGAADDSGLPNDRFFAVRPEGSVSTLKIQRTERGDSAVYLCASSQTHLLEQFFGPGTRLTVL.

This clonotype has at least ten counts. This chain's CDR3 is CASSISGSTDTQYF. The CDR3 DNA is TGTGCCAGCAGCATTAGCGGGAGCACAGATACGCAGTATTTT. The chain carries TRBV3-1 and TRBJ2-3, with 7 bases identical to TRBD2. The CDR3 sequence is 14 residues long. From germline, CDR1 is LGHDT and CDR2 YNNKEL (reference sequence). The trim removed 5 bases at V and 0 bases at J, leaving 2 bases unmatched.

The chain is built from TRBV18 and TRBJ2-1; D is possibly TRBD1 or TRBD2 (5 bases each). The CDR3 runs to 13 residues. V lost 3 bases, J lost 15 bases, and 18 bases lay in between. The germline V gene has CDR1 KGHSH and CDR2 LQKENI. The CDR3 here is CASSPLSGTLSFF. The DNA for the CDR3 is TGTGCCAGCTCACCTCTTTCCGGGACCTTGTCGTTCTTC.

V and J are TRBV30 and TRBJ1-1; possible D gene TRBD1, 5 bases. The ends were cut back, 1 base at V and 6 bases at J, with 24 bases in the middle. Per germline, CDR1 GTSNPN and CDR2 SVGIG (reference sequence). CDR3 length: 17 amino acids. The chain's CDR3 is CAWSGRQSVRWVPEAFF. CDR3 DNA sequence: TGTGCCTGGAGTGGCAGACAGTCCGTCCGATGGGTCCCTGAAGCTTTCTTT.